This T cell receptor (beta chain) was recorded in a study of monozygotic twins with inflammatory bowel disease. CDR3 length: 12 amino acids. Germline V lookup: CDR1 SEHNR, CDR2 FQNEAQ (reference sequence). Whole-blood total RNA was extracted without T cell sorting. Every sample had its cDNA made across eight separate reactions. TCRdb reprocessed the 5' RACE reads and reports one entry per CDR3 protein, with no DNA. The sample has approximately 160,000 distinct CDR3 sequences. The TCR was taken from a human donor with ulcerative colitis or Crohn's disease, or a healthy co-twin of an affected twin (not recorded which). Sequences were obtained from blood. The rearrangement links TRBV7-9 to TRBJ2-3; TCRdb designates TRBD2, a call that cannot be tested without DNA. The CDR3 reads CASSTSGSTQYF. Combining the CDR3 with reference TRBV7-9 and TRBJ2-3 gives the whole variable domain DTGVSQNPRHKITKRGQNVTFRCDPISEHNRLYWYRQTLGQGPEFLTYFQNEAQLEKSRLLSDRFSAERPKGSFSTLEIQRTEQGDSAMYLCASSTSGSTQYFGPGTRLTVL.